The 31 T cell receptor beta chains in this list originate from one sample, sequenced in a study of control samples from healthy donors and cancer patients. Only in-frame clones appear in the TCRdb table, and some are missing; sequencing was by immunoSEQ multiplex PCR. Among around 53,000 clones listed, around 86% were seen once. Material: PBMCs. The receptor source for this set is a woman between 50 and 59 years old with lung cancer.

The chain is built from TRBV20-1 and TRBJ1-2, with unresolved D. CDR3 length equals 14 residues. Germline V lookup: CDR1 DFQATT, CDR2 SNEGSKA (reference sequence). Between the trimmed V and J ends, which lost 3 bases and 7 bases, there was a span of 18 bases. The CDR3 DNA is TGCAGTGCTAGTGTGCAGGAATATTTACTTGGCTACACCTTC. Encoded protein: CSASVQEYLLGYTF.

The chain carries TRBV18 and TRBJ1-6; D uncertain. V was shortened by 3 bases and J by 9 bases, with 6 bases between the two germline ends. The CDR3 runs to 12 residues. Looked up from germline, CDR1 is KGHSH and CDR2 is LQKENI. The CDR3 sequence is CASSPESSPLHF. The CDR3 nucleotides are TGTGCCAGCTCACCGGAGAGTTCACCCCTCCACTTT.

This clone has just a few counts. The chain carries TRBV28 and TRBJ1-6; D call uncertain. Trimming left V 5 bases short and J 7 bases short, with 12 bases between. Germline assignment: CDR1 MDHEN and CDR2 SYDVKM. The CDR3 runs 14 residues. This CDR3 reads CASSPTQTNSPLHF. Here the CDR3 DNA reads TGTGCCAGCAGTCCCACCCAAACCAATTCACCCCTCCACTTT.

The chain couples TRBV7-9 to TRBJ2-2, with D uncertain. The length of the CDR3 is 13 residues. V was pared by 3 bases and J by 3 bases, with 5 bases between. Germline CDR1 and CDR2: SEHNR and FQNEAQ (reference sequence). The CDR3: CASSLVDTGELFF. The CDR3 nucleotides are TGTGCCAGCAGCTTGGTGGACACCGGGGAGCTGTTTTTT.

The gene calls are TRBV7-9 and TRBJ1-3; D possibly corresponds to TRBD1 (5 bases). Germline V gives CDR1 SEHNR, CDR2 FQNEAQ (reference sequence). The length of the CDR3 is 14 residues. The V end was cut by 7 bases, the J end by 0 bases, with 10 bases between. CDR3 coding DNA: TGTGCCAGCACCCCGGACACCTCTGGAAACACCATATATTTT. It codes for CASTPDTSGNTIYF.

A word on this clone: An end of the junction differs from the germline gene, which may be a read error. Within the sample, other DNA sequences also encode this same CDR3. This chain connects TRBV5-1 to TRBJ1-3, with D possibly being TRBD1 (5 bases). Germline V gene data show CDR1 as SGHRS and CDR2 as YFSETQ. This CDR3 has 14 residues. CDR3 sequence: CASSLDTSGNTIYF. The CDR3 coding sequence is TGCGCCAGCAGTTTGGACACCTCTGGAAACACCATATATTTT.

The V and J genes are TRBV18 and TRBJ2-7; weak D call: TRBD2 (5 bases). Germline V gene lookup returns CDR1 KGHSH and CDR2 LQKENI. The CDR3 totals 14 residues. Deletions cut 1 base from V and 2 bases from J, with 9 bases between. The CDR3 region is CASSPQQTTYEQYF. The CDR3 nucleotides are TGTGCCAGCTCACCACAACAGACTACCTACGAGCAGTACTTC.

V usage is TRBV19 and J usage is TRBJ1-4, with D uncertain. The length of the CDR3 is 14 residues. Between the trimmed V and J ends, which lost 4 bases and 11 bases, there was a span of 17 bases. The V gene's germline CDR1 is LNHDA and CDR2 SQIVND (reference sequence). The DNA for the CDR3 is TGTGCCAGTAGTAATTTAATGAAGGTAGAGAAACTGTTTTTT. Translation gives CASSNLMKVEKLFF.

The chain combines TRBV7-8 with TRBJ2-2, with TRBD1 matching over 9 bases. V shed 5 bases and J 7 bases; nucleotides not matched to a gene: 8. The germline gives CDR1 SGHVS, CDR2 FQNEAQ. The length of the CDR3 is 15 residues. The chain's CDR3 is CASSHGTGLVGELFF. CDR3 DNA: TGTGCCAGCAGCCACGGGACAGGGCTAGTCGGGGAGCTGTTTTTT.

The chain carries TRBV18 and TRBJ1-1; no firm D call. Germline V gene sequence: CDR1 KGHSH, CDR2 LQKENI. Deletions cut 1 base from V and 6 bases from J, with 9 bases between. The CDR3 loop spans 13 amino acids. The CDR3, as DNA: TGTGCCAGCTCACCACTAATATCTTCTGAAGCTTTCTTT. It encodes CASSPLISSEAFF.

This chain uses TRBV11-3 with TRBJ1-2; a possible D gene is TRBD1 (6 bases). This CDR3 contains 15 residues. Trimming left V 0 bases short and J 6 bases short, with 14 bases between. The germline CDR1 and CDR2 sequences are SGHNT and YENEEA. The chain's CDR3 is CASSLDGPRGNGYTF. In DNA form, the CDR3 reads TGTGCCAGCAGCTTAGATGGTCCCAGGGGAAATGGCTACACCTTC. The variable domain in full, with the rest retrieved from reference TRBV11-3 and TRBJ1-2, is EAGVVQSPRYKIIEKKQPVAFWCNPISGHNTLYWYLQNLGQGPELLIRYENEEAVDDSQLPKDRFSAERLKGVDSTLKIQPAELGDSAVYLCASSLDGPRGNGYTFGSGTRLTVV.

V gene TRBV7-2 combines with J gene TRBJ2-2; D is perhaps TRBD1 (5 bases). Germline lookup yields CDR1 SGHTA and CDR2 FQGNSA. CDR3 length: 14 amino acids. The V gene lost 1 base and the J gene lost 2 bases, with 5 bases spanning the gap. The CDR3 region is CASSLGTNTGELFF. The CDR3 region has the DNA TGTGCCAGCAGCTTAGGGACAAACACCGGGGAGCTGTTTTTT.

The chain joins TRBV7-2 to TRBJ1-1, with D tentatively TRBD1 (5 bases). The CDR3 is 15 amino acids. V was trimmed by 1 base and J by 5 bases, leaving 14 bases between them. CDR1 is SGHTA, CDR2 FQGNSA, per germline. CDR3 residues: CASSLDGRGLTEAFF. CDR3 sequence (DNA): TGTGCCAGCAGCTTAGACGGGAGGGGTCTTACTGAAGCTTTCTTT. Full variable domain (outside the CDR3, taken from reference TRBV7-2 and TRBJ1-1): GAGVSQSPSNKVTEKGKDVELRCDPISGHTALYWYRQSLGQGLEFLIYFQGNSAPDKSGLPSDRFSAERTGGSVSTLTIQRTQQEDSAVYLCASSLDGRGLTEAFFGQGTRLTVV.

In its sample, this clone was seen once. For the CDR3, the DNA is TGCGCCAGCAGCTCCGGGACATCTGGCACTGAAGCTTTCTTT. The encoded protein is CASSSGTSGTEAFF. This sequence joins TRBV5-1 and TRBJ1-1; possible D gene TRBD1, 6 bases. Per the germline V gene, CDR1 is SGHRS and CDR2 is YFSETQ. Trimming shortened V by 3 bases and J by 4 bases, and 13 bases separated the two germline ends. The CDR3 has 14 residues.

The chain couples TRBV6-2 or TRBV6-3 to TRBJ1-5; D not resolved. The CDR3 totals 14 residues. V dropped 8 bases and J dropped 1 base, with 12 bases sitting between them. The germline CDR1 and CDR2 sequences are MNHEY and SVGEGT. The CDR3 here is CASGRAGSNQPQHF. For the CDR3, the DNA is TGTGCCAGCGGCCGTGCGGGGAGCAATCAGCCCCAGCATTTT.

This sequence joins TRBV19 and TRBJ1-2; possible D gene TRBD1, 6 bases. V dropped 2 bases and J dropped 4 bases, with 8 bases sitting between them. Germline V gene data show CDR1 as LNHDA and CDR2 as SQIVND (reference sequence). This CDR3 has 13 amino acids. The DNA of the CDR3 is TGTGCCAGTAGTATAACAGGGCTCTATGGCTACACCTTC. The encoded protein is CASSITGLYGYTF. Variable domain in full (rest from reference TRBV19 and TRBJ1-2): DGGITQSPKYLFRKEGQNVTLSCEQNLNHDAMYWYRQDPGQGLRLIYYSQIVNDFQKGDIAEGYSVSREKKESFPLTVTSAQKNPTAFYLCASSITGLYGYTFGSGTRLTVV.

The chain employs TRBV19 and TRBJ1-2, with D possibly matching TRBD1 (6 bases). In germline, CDR1 is LNHDA, CDR2 SQIVND (reference sequence). Between the trimmed V and J ends, which lost 9 bases and 4 bases, there was a span of 18 bases. The CDR3 is made up of 14 amino acids. Here the CDR3 reads CASGLGAIPYGYTF. In nucleotides, the CDR3 is TGTGCCAGCGGCTTGGGGGCTATACCCTATGGCTACACCTTC.

V usage is TRBV2 and J usage is TRBJ1-5; unclear D gene. Germline V gives CDR1 SNHLY, CDR2 FYNNEI. V shed 10 bases and J shed 0 bases, with 10 bases lying between them. CDR3 size: 13 residues. CDR3 amino acids: CATKHDSNQPQHF. The CDR3 DNA follows: TGTGCCACCAAGCACGATAGCAATCAGCCCCAGCATTTT.

The chain links TRBV7-9 to TRBJ2-7; D may be TRBD2 (6 bases). Germline-derived CDR1 and CDR2 are SEHNR and FQNEAQ (reference sequence). The CDR3 spans 15 residues. Trimming stripped 1 base from V and 3 bases from J, with 13 bases between. The CDR3 reads CASSLVSGAYYEQYF. CDR3 sequence (DNA): TGTGCCAGCAGCTTAGTTAGCGGAGCATACTACGAGCAGTACTTC.

The V and J genes are TRBV28 and TRBJ2-7; D may match TRBD1 or TRBD2 (6 bases each). The CDR3 has 14 residues. With 6 bases removed from V and 3 bases from J, the gap between germline ends came to 15 bases. From germline, CDR1 is MDHEN and CDR2 SYDVKM. The CDR3: CASSGGGENYEQYF. The DNA for the CDR3 is TGTGCCAGCAGCGGAGGGGGAGAGAACTACGAGCAGTACTTC.

The chain combines TRBV6-5 with TRBJ2-3; D remains ambiguous. Germline loops: CDR1 MNHEY, CDR2 SVGAGI. Trimming shortened V by 2 bases and J by 3 bases, and 6 bases separated the two germline ends. The CDR3 runs to 13 residues. The CDR3 DNA sequence: TGTGCCAGCAGTTACCAGGTTACAGATACGCAGTATTTT. It encodes CASSYQVTDTQYF.

The chain has TRBV5-1 and TRBJ2-3; D might be TRBD1 or TRBD2, each matching 5 bases. Trimming pared 0 bases from V and 2 bases from J, leaving 16 bases between. The germline gives CDR1 SGHRS, CDR2 YFSETQ. The CDR3 has 17 residues. CDR3 nucleotides: TGCGCCAGCAGCTTGGGGGACCCCTCCTTTTACACAGATACGCAGTATTTT. It codes for CASSLGDPSFYTDTQYF.

The chain uses TRBV5-6 and TRBJ1-2; D not resolved. V was trimmed by 5 bases and J by 8 bases, leaving 19 bases between them. Germline V CDR1 and CDR2: SGHDT, YYEEEE. This CDR3 region has 14 residues. CDR3 DNA sequence: TGTGCCAGCAGTTTAGTCGTGGCCCCTATCGGCTACACCTTC. Protein sequence: CASSLVVAPIGYTF.

V and J are TRBV5-4 and TRBJ1-1, with TRBD1 matching over 11 bases. V gave up 4 bases and J gave up 6 bases; unmatched junction bases: 8. CDR1 and CDR2 (germline): SGHNT, YYREEE (reference sequence). The CDR3 runs to 15 residues. CDR3 in amino acids: CASSVGQGEFAEAFF. CDR3 bases: TGTGCCAGCAGCGTGGGACAGGGGGAGTTCGCTGAAGCTTTCTTT. The full variable domain, completed using reference TRBV5-4 and TRBJ1-1, is ETGVTQSPTHLIKTRGQQVTLRCSSQSGHNTVSWYQQALGQGPQFIFQYYREEENGRGNFPPRFSGLQFPNYSSELNVNALELDDSALYLCASSVGQGEFAEAFFGQGTRLTVV.

This rearrangement joins TRBV12-3 or TRBV12-4 to TRBJ2-3, with D possibly matching TRBD1 (6 bases). V was trimmed by 5 bases and J by 6 bases, leaving 12 bases between them. The CDR3 is made up of 13 amino acids. This CDR3 reads CASSQEQGDTQYF. The CDR3 DNA reads as TGTGCCAGCAGTCAAGAACAGGGTGATACGCAGTATTTT.

The chain joins TRBV2 to TRBJ2-3; D uncertain. The ends were cut back, 4 bases at V and 8 bases at J, with 10 bases in the middle. This CDR3 is 12 amino acids long. Germline CDR1 SNHLY, CDR2 FYNNEI. The CDR3 reads CASSVLVLTQYF. DNA of the CDR3: TGTGCCAGCAGTGTCCTAGTTCTTACGCAGTATTTT. Variable domain in full (rest from reference TRBV2 and TRBJ2-3): EPEVTQTPSHQVTQMGQEVILRCVPISNHLYFYWYRQILGQKVEFLVSFYNNEISEKSEIFDDQFSVERPDGSNFTLKIRSTKLEDSAMYFCASSVLVLTQYFGPGTRLTVL.

This clone showed up just once. The chain carries TRBV5-1 and TRBJ2-7; TRBD1 aligns across 10 bases. Per the germline V gene, CDR1 is SGHRS and CDR2 is YFSETQ. V shed 4 bases and J 6 bases; nucleotides not matched to a gene: 7. The CDR3 has 14 amino acids. CDR3 nucleotides: TGCGCCAGCAGCGTGGGACAGGGGATAGGCGAGCAGTACTTC. It translates to CASSVGQGIGEQYF.

J is TRBJ1-1 and V is TRBV10-3, with D possibly being TRBD1 (5 bases). The CDR3 contains 17 residues. The V end was cut by 2 bases, the J end by 3 bases, with 19 bases between. Germline assignment: CDR1 ENHRY and CDR2 SYGVKD. The CDR3 nucleotides are TGTGCCATCAGTGAGCCTCCCGGCAGCGGGGCGGACACTGAAGCTTTCTTT. Its protein product is CAISEPPGSGADTEAFF.

The rearrangement links TRBV28 to TRBJ1-5; 7 nucleotides match TRBD1. Looked up from germline, CDR1 is MDHEN and CDR2 is SYDVKM. The CDR3 is 15 amino acids. Trimming removed 5 bases from V and 3 bases from J; junction bases left unmatched: 7. The CDR3 spells CASSPPDRNNQPQHF. The CDR3 DNA is TGTGCCAGCAGTCCACCGGACAGGAACAATCAGCCCCAGCATTTT.

V is TRBV28 and J is TRBJ2-7; D might be TRBD2 (5 bases). Germline V gene lookup returns CDR1 MDHEN and CDR2 SYDVKM. The CDR3 contains 12 residues. The V end was cut by 2 bases, the J end by 6 bases, with 8 bases between. For the CDR3, the DNA is TGTGCCAGCAGTTTAGAGGGTTCCGAGCAGTACTTC. Protein: CASSLEGSEQYF.

J is TRBJ1-1 and V is TRBV5-4, with D unclear. This CDR3 is built from 14 residues. In germline, CDR1 is SGHNT, CDR2 YYREEE (reference sequence). The V end was cut by 0 bases, the J end by 0 bases, with 6 bases between. CDR3: CASSLVGVNTEAFF. For the CDR3, the DNA is TGTGCCAGCAGCTTGGTCGGGGTGAACACTGAAGCTTTCTTT.